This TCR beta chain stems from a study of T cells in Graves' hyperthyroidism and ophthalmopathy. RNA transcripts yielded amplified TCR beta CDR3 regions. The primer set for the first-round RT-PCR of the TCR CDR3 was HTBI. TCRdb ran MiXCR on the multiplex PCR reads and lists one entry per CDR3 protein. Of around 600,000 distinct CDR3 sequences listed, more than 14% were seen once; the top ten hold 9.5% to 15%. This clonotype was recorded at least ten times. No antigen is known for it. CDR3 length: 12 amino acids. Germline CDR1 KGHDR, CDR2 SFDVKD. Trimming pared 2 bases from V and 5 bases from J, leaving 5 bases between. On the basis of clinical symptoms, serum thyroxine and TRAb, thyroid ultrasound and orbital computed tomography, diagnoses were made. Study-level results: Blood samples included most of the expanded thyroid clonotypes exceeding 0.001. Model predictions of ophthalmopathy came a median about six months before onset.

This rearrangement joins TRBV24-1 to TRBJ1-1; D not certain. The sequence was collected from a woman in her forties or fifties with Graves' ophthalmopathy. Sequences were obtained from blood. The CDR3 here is CATSDYGTEAFF. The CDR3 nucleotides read TGTGCCACCAGTGATTACGGGACTGAAGCTTTCTTT.